This T cell receptor beta chain emerged from a study of blood T cell repertoires in COVID-19 (dated by TCRdb to the early 2020s). Turning to the overall study: The collaborator samples originated in the United States, Italy and Spain and spanned the acute and convalescent phases of COVID-19. The material from the prospective study consisted of cDNA or gDNA derived from T cells, B-cell-depleted T cells, or PBMCs. Subjects who had been exposed to COVID-19, were actively infected with it, or had recovered from it provided the deeply sampled blood TCRbeta repertoires that made up the dataset. The repertoires were released in a freely available public database meant as a resource for research on the immune response to SARS-CoV-2. The samples were drawn from the first 160 participants of the ongoing ImmuneRACE study and from some 1,300 subjects provided by 6 global collaborators. The sample metadata nearly always contained a de-identified subject ID, COVID-19 status, age in years and sex. HLA class I and class II types, where available, came from metadata supplied by the sample provider rather than from assay-based typing. The full study reports these points: The amount of clinical and demographic metadata varied by source and participant and was provided uncurated.

This clone was counted only a few times. Its antigen remains unidentified. It has no much larger one-base neighbor in the sample; base qualities were not kept. Between the V and J ends, shortened by 6 bases and 4 bases respectively, the junction contains 12 bases. The CDR3 runs 13 amino acids, cysteine and phenylalanine included. Just the 39-base CDR3 DNA is kept, in frame starting at base 1. Collaborating institutions collected whole blood in K2EDTA tubes following their own protocols. Collaborator samples were shipped for TCRbeta analysis as frozen whole blood, isolated PBMCs, or DNA extracted from either sample type. TCRbeta CDR3 regions were amplified from genomic DNA by means of the immunoSEQ Assay, a bias-controlled multiplex PCR. In the authors' own workflow: Within the assay, amplification of reference gene primers was used to estimate how many nucleated cells each sample contained. Sequence reads were collapsed and filtered to measure the absolute abundance of every unique TCRbeta CDR3 rearrangement. For each sample, productive Simpson clonality was calculated by taking the square root of Simpson's diversity index across productive rearrangements. TCRdb's version of the immuneACCESS table is confined to in-frame rearrangements and falls short of the full clone set. An unresolved V gene accounts for under half of the shortfall where checked; the remainder is of unknown origin. D and trimming were read from the DNA, whereas the V and J calls and clone size are those reported in that table. The sample has 90,000 to 150,000 clones on record, 80% to 90% of them singletons. The ten largest clonotypes hold roughly 12% of the sample.

Material: peripheral blood. The sequence derives from a human donor in a cohort sampled during active COVID-19. Recombination joined TRBV12-3 or TRBV12-4 with TRBJ1-2, and perhaps TRBD1 as D gene, on 6 matching bases. CDR3 reads: CASRSTGTYGYTF. The DNA sequence is TGTGCCAGCAGGTCCACAGGGACCTATGGCTACACCTTC.